The source of this TCR beta chain is a study of response to subunit inactivated influenza vaccine. Each CDR3 protein gets one entry after TCRdb re-called the RT-PCR reads with MiXCR. This table holds about 540,000 distinct CDR3 sequences, around a quarter found once. V was shortened by 2 bases and J by 6 bases, with 8 bases between the two germline ends. The germline gives CDR1 SGHTA, CDR2 FQGNSA. The CDR3 has 13 amino acids. The sample also formed part of further work on T cells expressing NK-cell markers. From that report: As the method of synthesis, 5'RACE template switching with UMIs yielded TCR beta cDNA. The sorts in several experiments were restricted to alpha-beta TCR T cells by an anti-gamma-delta TCR antibody. Of the CD8+ T cell pool in several donors, roughly 1.0-7.0% was accounted for by dominant NKG2C+ clonotypes.

The clonotype originates from a man between 50 and 59 years old who received an inactivated influenza vaccine. V usage is TRBV7-2 and J usage is TRBJ1-5; D is uncertain. Sequences were derived from CD4+ T cells sorted from PBMCs, sampled 11 to 12 days after vaccination. The chain's CDR3 is CASSLSQAQPQHF. The CDR3 region has the DNA TGTGCCAGCAGCTTATCCCAAGCTCAGCCCCAGCATTTT.